This TCR beta chain was observed in a study of human T cells and chemical hapten exposure. Notes on the study in general: TCRs whose frequency exceeded 1 in 1000 remained the same following DPC sensitization.

TCRdb fed the RACE reads into MiXCR, producing one record per CDR3 protein. The sample holds tens of thousands of distinct CDR3 sequences, roughly 8.5% seen once. This clonotype was picked up a small number of times. Its target is not known. CDR1 LNHNV and CDR2 YYDKDF come from the germline V gene (reference sequence). The CDR3 spans 14 residues. Trimming cost V 1 base and J 4 bases, with 10 bases left between them. Time point reported: healthy volunteer bleed at 2 weeks. From whole blood left unfractionated, total RNA was extracted. Source material: whole blood. The gene calls are TRBV15 and TRBJ2-5; D is perhaps TRBD1 or TRBD2 (5 bases each). This clonotype originated in a female donor in good health. Some clones in this sample may be carry-over from other donors' samples. The CDR3 sequence: CATSRGAGTETQYF. CDR3 nucleotides: TGTGCCACCAGCAGAGGGGCAGGGACAGAGACCCAGTACTTC.